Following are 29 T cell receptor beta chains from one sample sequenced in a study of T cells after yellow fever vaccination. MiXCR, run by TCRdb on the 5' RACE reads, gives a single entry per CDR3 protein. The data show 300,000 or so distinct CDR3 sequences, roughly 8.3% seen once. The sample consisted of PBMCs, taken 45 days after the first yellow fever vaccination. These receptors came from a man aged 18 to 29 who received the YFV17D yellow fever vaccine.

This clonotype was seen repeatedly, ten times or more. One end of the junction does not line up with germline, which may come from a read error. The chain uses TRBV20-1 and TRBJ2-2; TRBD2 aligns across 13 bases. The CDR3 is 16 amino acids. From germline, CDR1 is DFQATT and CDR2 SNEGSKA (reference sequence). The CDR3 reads CCARDGLAGDTGELFF. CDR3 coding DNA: TGCTGTGCTAGAGATGGACTAGCGGGGGACACCGGGGAGCTGTTTTTT.

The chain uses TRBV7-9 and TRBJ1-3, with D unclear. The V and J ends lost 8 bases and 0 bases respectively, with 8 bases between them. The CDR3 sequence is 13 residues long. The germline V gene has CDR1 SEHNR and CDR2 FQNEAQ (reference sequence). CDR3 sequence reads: CASWVSSGNTIYF. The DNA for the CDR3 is TGTGCCAGCTGGGTGAGCTCTGGAAACACCATATATTTT.

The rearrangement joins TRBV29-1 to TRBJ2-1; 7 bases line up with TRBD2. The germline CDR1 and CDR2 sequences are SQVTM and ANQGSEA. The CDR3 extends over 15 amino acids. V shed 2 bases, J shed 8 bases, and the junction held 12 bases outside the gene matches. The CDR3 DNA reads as TGCAGCGTTGAATCCCCCCCGGGACTAATGGATGAGCAGTTCTTC. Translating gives CSVESPPGLMDEQFF.

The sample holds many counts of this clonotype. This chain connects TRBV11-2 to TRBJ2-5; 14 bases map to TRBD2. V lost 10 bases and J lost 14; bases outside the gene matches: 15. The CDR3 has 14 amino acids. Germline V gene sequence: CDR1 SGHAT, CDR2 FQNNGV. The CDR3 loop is CATRLAGGPGDPYF. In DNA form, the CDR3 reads TGTGCCACCAGACTAGCGGGGGGGCCCGGAGACCCATACTTC.

The CDR3 reads CASNQAANTEAFF. The CDR3 region has the DNA TGTGCCAGCAATCAGGCAGCGAACACTGAAGCTTTCTTT. The J gene is TRBJ1-1, the V gene TRBV25-1, with D uncertain. The CDR3 has 13 residues. The V end was cut by 7 bases, the J end by 1 base, with 10 bases between. Germline V lookup: CDR1 MGHDK, CDR2 SYGVNS.

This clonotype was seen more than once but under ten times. The CDR3 DNA follows: TGTGCCAGCAGCCCCGGGACGCTTTATGAGCAGTTCTTC. Amino acid sequence: CASSPGTLYEQFF. This chain uses TRBV27 with TRBJ2-1, with D possibly being TRBD1 or TRBD2 (5 bases each). V lost 6 bases, J lost 8 bases, and 14 bases lay in between. This CDR3 has 13 amino acids. Germline CDR1 is MNHEY and CDR2 is SMNVEV (reference sequence).

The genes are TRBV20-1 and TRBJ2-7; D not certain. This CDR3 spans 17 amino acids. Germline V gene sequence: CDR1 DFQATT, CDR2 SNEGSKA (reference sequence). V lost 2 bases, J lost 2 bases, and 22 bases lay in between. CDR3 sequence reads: CSARHVSDRAFPYEQYF. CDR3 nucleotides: TGCAGTGCTAGACATGTCTCCGACCGGGCCTTCCCCTACGAGCAGTACTTC.

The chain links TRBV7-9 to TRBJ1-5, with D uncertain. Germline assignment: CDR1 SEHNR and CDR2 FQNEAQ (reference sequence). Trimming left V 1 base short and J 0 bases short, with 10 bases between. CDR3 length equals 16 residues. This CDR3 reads CASSLVTDSSNQPQHF. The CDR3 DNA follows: TGTGCCAGCAGCTTAGTGACCGACTCTAGCAATCAGCCCCAGCATTTT.

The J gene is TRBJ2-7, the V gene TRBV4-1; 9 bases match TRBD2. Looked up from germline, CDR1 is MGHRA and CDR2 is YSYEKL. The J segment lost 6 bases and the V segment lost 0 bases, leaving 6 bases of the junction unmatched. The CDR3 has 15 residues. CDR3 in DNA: TGCGCCAGCAGCCAAGATGCGGGGGGGCCTTTCGAGCAGTACTTC. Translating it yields CASSQDAGGPFEQYF.

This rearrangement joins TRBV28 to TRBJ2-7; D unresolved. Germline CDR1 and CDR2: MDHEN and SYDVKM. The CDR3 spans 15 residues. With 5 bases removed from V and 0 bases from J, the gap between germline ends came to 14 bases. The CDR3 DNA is TGTGCCAGCAGTCAAGGGCATCCTCTCTCCTACGAGCAGTACGTC. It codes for CASSQGHPLSYEQYV.

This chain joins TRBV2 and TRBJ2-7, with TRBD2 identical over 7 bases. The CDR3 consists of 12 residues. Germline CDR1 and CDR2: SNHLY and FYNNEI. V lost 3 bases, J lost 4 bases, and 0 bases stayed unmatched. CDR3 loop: CASSERGYEQYV. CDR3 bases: TGTGCCAGCAGTGAGCGGGGGTACGAGCAGTACGTC.

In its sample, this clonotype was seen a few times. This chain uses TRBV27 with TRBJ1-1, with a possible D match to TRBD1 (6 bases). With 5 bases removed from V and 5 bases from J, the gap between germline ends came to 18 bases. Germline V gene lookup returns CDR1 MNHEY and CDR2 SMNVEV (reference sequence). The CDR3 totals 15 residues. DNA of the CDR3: TGTGCCAGCAGTCGAAAGACAGGCCCGACTACTGAAGCTTTCTTT. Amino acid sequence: CASSRKTGPTTEAFF.

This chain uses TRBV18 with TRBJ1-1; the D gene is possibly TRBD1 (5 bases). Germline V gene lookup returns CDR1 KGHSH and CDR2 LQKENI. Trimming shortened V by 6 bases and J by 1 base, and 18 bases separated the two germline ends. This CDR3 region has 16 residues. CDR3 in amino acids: CASSQTRQGANTEAFF. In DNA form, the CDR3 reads TGTGCCAGCTCTCAGACACGTCAGGGTGCGAACACTGAAGCTTTCTTT. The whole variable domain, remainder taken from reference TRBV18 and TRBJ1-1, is NAGVMQNPRHLVRRRGQEARLRCSPMKGHSHVYWYRQLPEEGLKFMVYLQKENIIDESGMPKERFSAEFPKEGPSILRIQQVVRGDSAAYFCASSQTRQGANTEAFFGQGTRLTVV.

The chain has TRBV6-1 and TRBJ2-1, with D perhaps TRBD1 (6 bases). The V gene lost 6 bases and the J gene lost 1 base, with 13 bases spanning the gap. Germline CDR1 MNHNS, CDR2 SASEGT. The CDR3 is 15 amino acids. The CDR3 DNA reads TGTGCCAGCAGCCCGGACAGAGTTTCCTACAATGAGCAGTTCTTC. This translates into CASSPDRVSYNEQFF.

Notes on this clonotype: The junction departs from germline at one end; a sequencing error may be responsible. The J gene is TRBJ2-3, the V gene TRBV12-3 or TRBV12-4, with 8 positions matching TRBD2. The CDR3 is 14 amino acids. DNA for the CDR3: TGTCCCAGCAGTCCCGGGGGGGCTAGTGATACGCAGTATTTT. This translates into CPSSPGGASDTQYF.

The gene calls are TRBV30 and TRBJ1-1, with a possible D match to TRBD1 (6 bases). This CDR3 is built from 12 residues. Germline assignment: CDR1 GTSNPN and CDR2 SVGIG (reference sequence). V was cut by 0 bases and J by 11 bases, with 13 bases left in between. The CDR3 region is CAWSVRRGRAFF. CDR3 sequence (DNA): TGTGCCTGGAGTGTACGCAGGGGAAGGGCTTTCTTT.

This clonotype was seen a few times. CDR3 bases: TGCGCCAGCAGCTCGTTCAGGGGGCAGGACTATGGCTACACCTTC. It specifies CASSSFRGQDYGYTF. J is TRBJ1-2 and V is TRBV5-1, with TRBD1 matching 8 bases. Germline V gene lookup returns CDR1 SGHRS and CDR2 YFSETQ. With V trimmed by 3 bases and J by 3 bases, 7 bases remained unmatched. The CDR3 consists of 15 residues.

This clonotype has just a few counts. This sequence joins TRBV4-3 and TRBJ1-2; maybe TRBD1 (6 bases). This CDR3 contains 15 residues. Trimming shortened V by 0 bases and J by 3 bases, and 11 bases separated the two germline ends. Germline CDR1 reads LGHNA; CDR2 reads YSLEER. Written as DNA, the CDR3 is TGCGCCAGCAGCCAAGAAACCCAGGGGTACTATGGCTACACCTTC. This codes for CASSQETQGYYGYTF.

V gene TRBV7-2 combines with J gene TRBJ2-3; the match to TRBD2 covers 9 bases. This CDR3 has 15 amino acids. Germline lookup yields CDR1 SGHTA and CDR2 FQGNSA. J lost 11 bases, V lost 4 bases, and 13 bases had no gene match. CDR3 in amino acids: CASSSQSIKRGVQYF. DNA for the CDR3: TGTGCCAGCAGCTCACAAAGCATCAAGCGGGGGGTGCAGTATTTT.

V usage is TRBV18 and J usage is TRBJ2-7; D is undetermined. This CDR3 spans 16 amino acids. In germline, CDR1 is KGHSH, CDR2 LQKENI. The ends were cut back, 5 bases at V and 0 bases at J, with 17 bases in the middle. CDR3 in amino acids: CASSGSGTLSSYEQYV. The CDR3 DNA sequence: TGTGCCAGCTCAGGATCCGGCACTTTAAGCTCCTACGAGCAGTACGTC.

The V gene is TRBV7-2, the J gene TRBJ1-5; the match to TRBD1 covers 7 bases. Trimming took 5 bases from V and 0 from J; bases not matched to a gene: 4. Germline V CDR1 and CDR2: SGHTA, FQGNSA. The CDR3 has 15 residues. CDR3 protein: CASSTRGYSNQPQHF. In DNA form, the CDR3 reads TGTGCCAGCAGCACCAGGGGGTATAGCAATCAGCCCCAGCATTTT.

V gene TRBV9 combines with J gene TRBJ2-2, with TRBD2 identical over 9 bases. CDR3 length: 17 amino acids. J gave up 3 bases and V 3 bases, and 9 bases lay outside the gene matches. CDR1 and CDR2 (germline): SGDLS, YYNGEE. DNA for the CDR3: TGTGCCAGCAGCGCTTCTCCTAGCGGGACCTACACCGGGGAGCTGTTTTTT. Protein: CASSASPSGTYTGELFF. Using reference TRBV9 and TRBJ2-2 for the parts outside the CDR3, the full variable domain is DSGVTQTPKHLITATGQRVTLRCSPRSGDLSVYWYQQSLDQGLQFLIQYYNGEERAKGNILERFSAQQFPDLHSELNLSSLELGDSALYFCASSASPSGTYTGELFFGEGSRLTVL.

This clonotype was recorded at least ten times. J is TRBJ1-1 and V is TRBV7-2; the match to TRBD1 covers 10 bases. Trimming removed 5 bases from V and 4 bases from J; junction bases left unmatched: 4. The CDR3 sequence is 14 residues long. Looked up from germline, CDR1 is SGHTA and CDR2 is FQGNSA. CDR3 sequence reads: CASSRDRGGTEAFF. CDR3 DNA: TGTGCCAGCAGCCGGGACAGGGGAGGCACTGAAGCTTTCTTT.

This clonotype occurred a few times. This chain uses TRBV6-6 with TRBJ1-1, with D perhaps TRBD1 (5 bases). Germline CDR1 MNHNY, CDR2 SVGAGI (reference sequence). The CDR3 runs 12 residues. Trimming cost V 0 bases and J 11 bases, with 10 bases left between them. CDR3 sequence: CASSYSGVLAFF. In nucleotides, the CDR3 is TGTGCCAGCAGTTACTCGGGGGTTCTCGCTTTCTTT.

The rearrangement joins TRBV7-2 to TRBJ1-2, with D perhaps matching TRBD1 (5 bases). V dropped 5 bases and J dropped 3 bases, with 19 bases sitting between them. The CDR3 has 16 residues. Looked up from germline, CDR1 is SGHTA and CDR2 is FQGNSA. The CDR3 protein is CASSPLAIGTDYGYTF. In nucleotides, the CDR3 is TGTGCCAGCAGCCCCTTAGCAATCGGGACGGACTATGGCTACACCTTC. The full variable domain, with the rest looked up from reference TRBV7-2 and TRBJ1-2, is GAGVSQSPSNKVTEKGKDVELRCDPISGHTALYWYRQSLGQGLEFLIYFQGNSAPDKSGLPSDRFSAERTGGSVSTLTIQRTQQEDSAVYLCASSPLAIGTDYGYTFGSGTRLTVV.

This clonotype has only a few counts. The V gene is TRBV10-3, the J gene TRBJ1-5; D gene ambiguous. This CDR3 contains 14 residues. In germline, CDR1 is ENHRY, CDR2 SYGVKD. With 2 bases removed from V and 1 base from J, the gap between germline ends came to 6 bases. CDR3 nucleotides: TGTGCCATCAGTGAGGGGGTAAGCAATCAGCCCCAGCATTTT. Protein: CAISEGVSNQPQHF.

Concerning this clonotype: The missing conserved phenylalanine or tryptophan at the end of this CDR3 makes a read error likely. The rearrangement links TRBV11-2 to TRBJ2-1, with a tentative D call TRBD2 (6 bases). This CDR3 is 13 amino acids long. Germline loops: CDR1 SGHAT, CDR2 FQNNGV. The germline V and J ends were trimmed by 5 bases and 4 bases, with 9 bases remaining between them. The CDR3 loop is CASSGGYYNEQFL. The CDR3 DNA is TGTGCCAGCAGCGGGGGGTATTACAATGAGCAGTTCCTC.

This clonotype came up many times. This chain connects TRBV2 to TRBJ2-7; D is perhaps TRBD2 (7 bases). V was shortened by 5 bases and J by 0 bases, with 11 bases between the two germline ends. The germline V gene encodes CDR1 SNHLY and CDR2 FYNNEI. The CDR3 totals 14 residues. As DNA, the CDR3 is TGTGCCAGCAGTCCCCGGGGGGCCTCCTACGAGCAGTACTTC. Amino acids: CASSPRGASYEQYF.

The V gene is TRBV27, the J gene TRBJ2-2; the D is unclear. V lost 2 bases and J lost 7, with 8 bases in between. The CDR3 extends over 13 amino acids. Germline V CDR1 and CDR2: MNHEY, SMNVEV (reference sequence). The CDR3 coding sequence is TGTGCCAGCAGTTTACCGGAAGGCGGGGAGCTGTTTTTT. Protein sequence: CASSLPEGGELFF.